A single T cell receptor (beta chain) is shown here with its context. What it binds is unknown. Amplification used 60 Vbeta primers and 13 Jbeta primers. Sequencing used immunoSEQ multiplex PCR; TCRdb keeps in-frame clones, though not all of them. This sample has about 190,000 clones, with around 87% found just once. This sample was included in a study of cytomegalovirus exposure and HLA in healthy donors. In the study overall: Earlier, roughly 120 million unique TCR beta sequences were recovered from around 180 million T cells by an analysis. Study-wide findings and caveats: The records held CMV serostatus as the only immune exposure information.

The TCR originated in a man in his thirties or forties in good health and CMV-seronegative. Sequenced material: PBMCs.

DNA of the CDR3: TGTGCCAGCAGTTTCCAGGTCACAGAGACCCAGTACTTC. Translated, it gives CASSFQVTETQYF. The chain recombines TRBV28 with TRBJ2-5; D call uncertain. In germline, CDR1 is MDHEN, CDR2 SYDVKM. CDR3 length: 13 amino acids. Trimming cost V 3 bases and J 4 bases, with 9 bases left between them.